This T cell receptor beta chain appears in the sequencing data of a study of blood T cell repertoires in COVID-19. Germline-derived CDR1 and CDR2 are MDHEN and SYDVKM. V lost 2 bases and J lost 7, with 11 bases in between. This CDR3 comprises 13 residues. Seattle patients were enrolled during active infection and followed longitudinally. In the original workflow: Scientists estimated how many nucleated cells there were by amplifying reference gene primers. Profiling relied on immunoSEQ multiplex PCR, and the TCRdb table lists in-frame clones only, not all of them. V and J calls and clone size are copied from that table; D and trimming were computed from the DNA. The sample holds more than 80,000 clones, 70% to 85% seen once.

The receptor was isolated from a woman of 80 years or more with COVID-19, enrolled during active disease. The specimen sequenced was peripheral blood. The V gene is TRBV28, the J gene TRBJ1-2, with D perhaps TRBD1 (6 bases). CDR3 sequence reads: CASSLGGVSGYTF. The CDR3 DNA follows: TGTGCCAGCAGTTTAGGGGGCGTAAGTGGCTACACCTTC.